This T cell receptor beta chain was profiled in a study of T cells in Graves' hyperthyroidism and ophthalmopathy (dated by TCRdb to the late 2010s). About the study as a whole: Peripheral blood was sampled at the time of initial diagnosis, prior to any treatment. To identify TCR V-J signatures that set the groups apart, the researchers used a discovery cohort of 95 to 100 patients, made up of under 50 with Graves' ophthalmopathy and some 55 with stable Graves' hyperthyroidism. Whether ophthalmopathy could be predicted prospectively was tested in an independent validation cohort made up of 18 to 20 hyperthyroidism patients plus 17 patients who later progressed to ophthalmopathy. For training and testing, the 100 or so patients in the discovery cohort were randomly divided in a 7:3 ratio. In about six Graves' hyperthyroidism patients, the study also compared T-cell repertoires from thyroid tissue with T-cell repertoires from blood. Following sampling, methimazole starting at 30 mg daily was given to hyperthyroidism patients, and high-dose intravenous methylprednisolone was given to ophthalmopathy patients. TCR Vbeta CDR3 sequencing of 130 to 150 peripheral blood samples (about 45 ophthalmopathy, about 74 hyperthyroidism and some 17 progressor patients) is reported in the paper.

Graves' hyperthyroidism was defined as stable when no progression to ophthalmopathy occurred over 18 months of follow-up. The hyperthyroidism patients were between 18 and 65 years old and newly diagnosed, with a disease duration of less than 2 months. Any patient with an uncontrolled infection, another autoimmune disease, pregnancy or lactation was excluded. Diagnoses were established on the basis of clinical symptoms, serum thyroxine and TRAb, thyroid ultrasound, and orbital computed tomography. PBMCs were isolated from 7.5 to 10 ml of fresh peripheral blood by Ficoll-Paque density gradient centrifugation. Total RNA was extracted using Trizol reagent, and RNA quality was assessed on an Agilent 2100 Bioanalyzer. This clonotype was seen at least ten times. The target of this receptor is not known. No base quality information exists; no much larger clone differs at one position. V and J are truncated by 4 bases and 0 bases respectively, leaving an intervening sequence of 13 bases. There are 15 amino acids in the CDR3, from cysteine to phenylalanine inclusive. The read is trimmed to its CDR3 DNA, 45 bases read in frame from base 1. The germline V gene gives CDR1 as MDHEN and CDR2 as SYDVKM.

What the research found in general, with its limitations: No statistical method was used to set the sample size in advance, and investigators knew the group allocation. In validation, the model predicted progression to ophthalmopathy a median of around six months before onset, with over 60% sensitivity and 72.22% specificity. Ophthalmopathy was separated from stable hyperthyroidism by a 13 V-J signature model, with around 88% sensitivity and roughly 81% specificity obtained in cross-validation and 80%/75% obtained in testing. Blood samples also contained most of the expanded thyroid clonotypes (frequency above 0.001), which suggests that blood repertoires may reflect thyroid immune responses.

Amplification of TCR beta CDR3 regions was carried out from RNA transcripts. A first-round RT-PCR of the TCR CDR3 used the HTBI primer set with the Qiagen OneStep RT-PCR kit. Libraries were constructed in a second round of multiplex PCR, after which size selection and purification were performed. Sequencing of the libraries was done on an Illumina HiSeq2000 using paired-end 100 bp reads. The original pipeline was this. SOAPnuke was used to process the raw data, removing reads that contained adapters or uncalled bases, had a mean Phred below 15, or lacked an exact match to the constant primer or identifier. High-quality paired reads were merged with COPE v1.2.5, and unique nucleotide sequences were defined as clonotypes. MiTCR v1.1 was used to align clonotypes to the IMGT TRBV, TRBD and TRBJ reference segments. The analysis was restricted to V-J combinations with a frequency above 0.0001, which together covered just over 98% of the repertoires. A TCS score was defined as the ratio between F50 (clonal expansion) and ExV (chaos), using BLOSUM62-based TCRdist between CDR3 peptides within each V-J. Welch's t-statistics and random forest reduced 450 to 600 V-J features to fewer than 15, which were used in a naive Bayes classifier (R e1071). TCRdb reanalyzed the raw reads on its own, using fastp at Q25 for trimming and MiXCR for clone calling, and kept in-frame beta chains. Entries that share a CDR3 protein sequence are merged under the most common genes and DNA. TCRdb's processing, not the authors', yielded these V and J calls. The sample has a few hundred thousand distinct CDR3 sequences on record, approximately 14% of them singletons. In total, the top ten clones hold under 8% of the sample.

The TCR originated in a woman aged 25 to 39 with Graves' hyperthyroidism. The V and J genes are TRBV28 and TRBJ2-7, with a weak D call of TRBD1 (5 bases match). Specimen: blood. CDR3 reads: CASSSETESSYEQYF. At the DNA level, the sequence is TGTGCCAGCAGTTCCGAGACAGAGAGCTCCTACGAGCAGTACTTC.